The 26 T cell receptor beta chains below were found in one sample sequenced in a study of cytomegalovirus exposure and HLA in healthy donors (dated by TCRdb to about 2017). The library was built by means of the immunoSEQ multiplex PCR assay. A mixture of 60 forward primers for TCR Vbeta segments and 13 reverse primers for TCR Jbeta segments was used in the multiplex PCR. TCRdb limited this immuneACCESS table to in-frame rearrangements with V and J called. A share of clones is missing; checked studies link under half to unresolved V genes, and the rest is unexplained. In all, the sample holds about 250,000 clones, and about 80% of those were seen once. Of the sample, roughly 0.31% is held by the ten largest clones. Sequencing was carried out using PBMCs. The receptors were sampled from a girl aged 2-10 years in good health and CMV-seronegative.

V and J are TRBV5-6 and TRBJ1-4, with D maybe TRBD1 (5 bases). The CDR3 consists of 17 residues. Germline V gene data show CDR1 as SGHDT and CDR2 as YYEEEE. Trimming removed 0 bases at V and 0 bases at J, with 12 bases between. CDR3 sequence (DNA): TGTGCCAGCAGCTTGGCTGCCTGGGGCGCAACTAATGAAAAACTGTTTTTT. As protein: CASSLAAWGATNEKLFF.

The rearrangement joins TRBV28 to TRBJ1-1; D is perhaps TRBD1 (6 bases). V lost 8 bases, J lost 5 bases, and 18 bases lay in between. Germline CDR1 is MDHEN and CDR2 is SYDVKM. This CDR3 comprises 14 residues. The CDR3 bases are TGTGCCAGCGGGTCTACATTCAGGGGTACTGAAGCTTTCTTT. Translated: CASGSTFRGTEAFF.

This chain links TRBV29-1 with TRBJ1-2, with 8 bases matching TRBD1. V dropped 7 bases and J dropped 5; count of bases not matched to a gene: 12. The CDR3 spans 14 residues. Germline V lookup: CDR1 SQVTM, CDR2 ANQGSEA. CDR3 loop: CSATGDRSGYGYTF. CDR3 nucleotide sequence: TGCAGCGCCACGGGGGACAGGTCTGGATATGGCTACACCTTC.

V gene TRBV9 combines with J gene TRBJ2-1; possibly TRBD1 for D (6 bases). This CDR3 contains 14 residues. V was clipped by 4 bases and J by 9 bases, with 17 bases between them. CDR1 and CDR2 (germline): SGDLS, YYNGEE. Here the CDR3 reads CASSPSGDPTEQFF. For the CDR3, the DNA is TGTGCCAGCAGCCCATCAGGGGACCCCACTGAGCAGTTCTTC.

This clone was seen a handful of times. V gene TRBV27 combines with J gene TRBJ2-7, with D perhaps TRBD2 (7 bases). CDR1 and CDR2 (germline): MNHEY, SMNVEV (reference sequence). Trimming stripped 5 bases from V and 4 bases from J, with 18 bases between. The CDR3 spans 15 residues. CDR3 DNA sequence: TGTGCCAGCAGTCCCAAGGGGGGAGGGCCTTACGAGCAGTACTTC. It translates to CASSPKGGGPYEQYF.

This clone was counted only a few times. The chain carries TRBV25-1 and TRBJ2-1; D not certain. The CDR3 runs to 14 residues. The V gene's germline CDR1 is MGHDK and CDR2 SYGVNS. V dropped 5 bases and J dropped 1 base, with 9 bases sitting between them. CDR3 DNA sequence: TGTGCCAGCAGTTTGGAGAGATCCTACAATGAGCAGTTCTTC. This translates into CASSLERSYNEQFF.

The CDR3 loop is CAISEPGHVYEQYF. The CDR3 region has the DNA TGTGCCATCAGTGAGCCGGGACACGTCTACGAGCAGTACTTC. The V and J genes are TRBV10-3 and TRBJ2-7; D is possibly TRBD1 (6 bases). This CDR3 has 14 amino acids. Germline CDR1 reads ENHRY; CDR2 reads SYGVKD. Between the trimmed V and J ends, which lost 2 bases and 3 bases, there was a span of 11 bases.

The rearrangement links TRBV28 to TRBJ2-2, with 10 bases identical to TRBD2. The CDR3 covers 14 residues. V lost 5 bases and J lost 6; bases outside the gene matches: 3. The germline CDR1 and CDR2 sequences are MDHEN and SYDVKM. The CDR3 spells CASSKREGAGELFF. CDR3 in DNA: TGTGCCAGCAGTAAGCGGGAGGGCGCCGGGGAGCTGTTTTTT.

The count of this clone is one. The chain employs TRBV27 and TRBJ1-6; 7 nucleotides align to TRBD1. The CDR3 loop spans 13 amino acids. Germline loops: CDR1 MNHEY, CDR2 SMNVEV (reference sequence). V was pared by 7 bases and J by 7 bases, with 4 bases of the junction left unmatched. CDR3 amino acids: CASNRQGNSPLHF. CDR3 sequence (DNA): TGTGCCAGCAATCGACAGGGCAATTCACCCCTCCACTTT.

CDR3 sequence: CASSSYSVGNSYNEQFF. The CDR3 nucleotides read TGTGCCAGCAGTTCTTATAGCGTGGGGAACTCCTACAATGAGCAGTTCTTC. The chain has TRBV27 and TRBJ2-1; D may be TRBD2 (5 bases). Germline values: CDR1 MNHEY, CDR2 SMNVEV (reference sequence). With 4 bases removed from V and 0 bases from J, the gap between germline ends came to 16 bases. CDR3 size: 17 residues.

This chain joins TRBV27 and TRBJ2-5; 7 bases map to TRBD1. The J call may not be correct, given that the DNA end is closer to TRBJ2-7. The CDR3 is 15 residues long. CDR1 is MNHEY, CDR2 SMNVEV, per germline (reference sequence). The CDR3 bases are TGTGCCAGCAGCCCACTGGGACAGACCACCTACGAGCAGTACTTC. It specifies CASSPLGQTTYEQYF.

This clone has only a few counts. CDR3 in DNA: TGTGCCAGCAGCTTAGCCCACAGGGGTCGGCTGGGGTATGGCTACACCTTC. Translating gives CASSLAHRGRLGYGYTF. The V and J genes are TRBV7-6 and TRBJ1-2; 7 bases fit TRBD1. The CDR3 contains 17 residues. Trimming took 0 bases from V and 5 from J; bases not matched to a gene: 12. Looked up from germline, CDR1 is SGHVS and CDR2 is FNYEAQ.

The chain is built from TRBV28 and TRBJ1-1; D ambiguous. The V gene's germline CDR1 is MDHEN and CDR2 SYDVKM. The CDR3 runs 13 residues. V shed 6 bases and J shed 3 bases, with 11 bases lying between them. The chain's CDR3 is CASRSRGYTEAFF. The CDR3 DNA reads TGTGCCAGCAGATCACGCGGTTACACTGAAGCTTTCTTT. Together with reference TRBV28 and TRBJ1-1, the CDR3 gives the full variable domain: DVKVTQSSRYLVKRTGEKVFLECVQDMDHENMFWYRQDPGLGLRLIYFSYDVKMKEKGDIPEGYSVSREKKERFSLILESASTNQTSMYLCASRSRGYTEAFFGQGTRLTVV.

V is TRBV13 and J is TRBJ2-5, with 8 bases aligning to TRBD2. Trimming cost V 6 bases and J 4 bases; bases outside gene matches: 16. CDR1 and CDR2 (germline): PRHDT, FYEKMQ (reference sequence). CDR3 length: 17 amino acids. CDR3 DNA sequence: TGTGCCAGCAGTCACACAACAGCGGGGGAAGAAGGAGAGACCCAGTACTTC. Translated: CASSHTTAGEEGETQYF.

The chain is built from TRBV19 and TRBJ2-3, with D tentatively TRBD1 (5 bases). The germline CDR1 and CDR2 sequences are LNHDA and SQIVND (reference sequence). Trimming cost V 7 bases and J 2 bases, with 16 bases left between them. The CDR3 has 15 residues. The CDR3 DNA is TGTGCCAGTACTCCAGGGATTGCAGCCACAGATACGCAGTATTTT. It specifies CASTPGIAATDTQYF.

The chain is built from TRBV9 and TRBJ1-4; D may be TRBD1 (6 bases). Trimming left V 4 bases short and J 1 base short, with 14 bases between. CDR1 and CDR2 from the germline V gene are SGDLS and YYNGEE. This CDR3 contains 16 residues. CDR3: CASSPRQEITNEKLFF. The CDR3 region has the DNA TGTGCCAGCAGCCCAAGACAGGAAATAACTAATGAAAAACTGTTTTTT.

The CDR3 nucleotides are TGTGCCAGCAGTAAATGGTGGGACAGGGTGAAGAATGAGCAGTTCTTC. Translation: CASSKWWDRVKNEQFF. V and J are TRBV5-6 and TRBJ2-1; TRBD1 matches 9 bases. Germline V gives CDR1 SGHDT, CDR2 YYEEEE. This CDR3 comprises 16 residues. V shed 5 bases and J 7 bases; nucleotides not matched to a gene: 13.

The chain is built from TRBV5-1 and TRBJ2-6; the match to TRBD1 covers 8 bases. V was clipped by 4 bases and J by 0 bases; unmatched bases: 0. The germline V gene encodes CDR1 SGHRS and CDR2 YFSETQ. The CDR3 extends over 15 amino acids. CDR3 coding DNA: TGCGCCAGCAGCACAGGGGGCTCTGGGGCCAACGTCCTGACTTTC. Translation: CASSTGGSGANVLTF.

This clone was seen only a few times. The V call is TRBV19, the J call TRBJ2-7, with 9 bases fitting TRBD2. The germline V gene encodes CDR1 LNHDA and CDR2 SQIVND (reference sequence). V trimming: 5 bases; J trimming: 1 base; junction bases outside the gene matches: 9. The CDR3 extends over 16 amino acids. CDR3 DNA sequence: TGTGCCAGTAGTCTTTCCGGCGGGAGGGCGTCCTACGAGCAGTACTTC. This encodes CASSLSGGRASYEQYF.

This clone was seen just once. This sample includes further DNA sequences coding for the same CDR3. V usage is TRBV5-4 and J usage is TRBJ2-1, with TRBD2 identical over 9 bases. CDR3 length equals 13 residues. Germline V CDR1 and CDR2: SGHNT, YYREEE (reference sequence). V trimming: 2 bases; J trimming: 7 bases; junction bases outside the gene matches: 1. The CDR3 is CASSFSGGNEQFF. The CDR3 DNA is TGTGCCAGCAGCTTTAGCGGGGGTAATGAGCAGTTCTTC.

This sequence joins TRBV9 and TRBJ1-2; 7 bases align to TRBD1. The CDR3 has 15 amino acids. The V gene's germline CDR1 is SGDLS and CDR2 YYNGEE. Germline trimming cut 4 bases from V and 4 bases from J; bases unmatched to any gene: 10. CDR3: CASSSDRLSCYGYTF. The DNA of the CDR3 is TGTGCCAGCAGCTCGGACAGGTTATCTTGCTATGGCTACACCTTC.

The genes are TRBV19 and TRBJ1-2, with 7 bases identical to TRBD1. Germline V gene lookup returns CDR1 LNHDA and CDR2 SQIVND (reference sequence). This CDR3 has 15 residues. V dropped 1 base and J dropped 3; count of bases not matched to a gene: 5. The CDR3 spells CASSIGGRGYYGYTF. For the CDR3, the DNA is TGTGCCAGTAGTATAGGGGGCAGGGGGTACTATGGCTACACCTTC. Full variable domain (missing parts from reference TRBV19 and TRBJ1-2): DGGITQSPKYLFRKEGQNVTLSCEQNLNHDAMYWYRQDPGQGLRLIYYSQIVNDFQKGDIAEGYSVSREKKESFPLTVTSAQKNPTAFYLCASSIGGRGYYGYTFGSGTRLTVV.

This clone was found once. The gene calls are TRBV11-3 and TRBJ1-6; unclear D gene. The CDR3 runs to 13 residues. V lost 4 bases, J lost 9 bases, and 10 bases lay in between. Germline CDR1 and CDR2: SGHNT and YENEEA. The DNA of the CDR3 is TGTGCCAGCAGCTCATCCCCAGGTTCACCCCTCCACTTT. The encoded protein is CASSSSPGSPLHF.

This clone was recorded a few times. The genes are TRBV7-8 and TRBJ1-2; D is unresolved. Germline V lookup: CDR1 SGHVS, CDR2 FQNEAQ. The length of the CDR3 is 13 residues. Trimming took 5 bases from V and 1 from J, leaving 8 bases between them. The CDR3 DNA sequence: TGTGCCAGCAGCCGGCGGATTAACTATGGCTACACCTTC. It codes for CASSRRINYGYTF.

This clone was seen more than once but under ten times. V usage is TRBV19 and J usage is TRBJ1-3; a possible D gene is TRBD1 (6 bases). V lost 5 bases and J lost 7, with 18 bases in between. The CDR3 has 15 residues. CDR1 is LNHDA and CDR2 is SQIVND in the germline V gene (reference sequence). CDR3 in DNA: TGTGCCAGTAGTCCAGGGGACGGGCCGCGGAACACCATATATTTT. This codes for CASSPGDGPRNTIYF. Complete variable domain (other parts from reference TRBV19 and TRBJ1-3): DGGITQSPKYLFRKEGQNVTLSCEQNLNHDAMYWYRQDPGQGLRLIYYSQIVNDFQKGDIAEGYSVSREKKESFPLTVTSAQKNPTAFYLCASSPGDGPRNTIYFGEGSWLTVV.

This clone was detected a few times. The rearrangement links TRBV29-1 to TRBJ2-2, with 9 bases lining up with TRBD1. The V gene end was trimmed by 2 bases and the J gene end by 5 bases; junction bases not matched to a gene: 3. The germline V gene has CDR1 SQVTM and CDR2 ANQGSEA. The length of the CDR3 is 14 residues. CDR3 amino acids: CSVERQGGTGELFF. DNA for the CDR3: TGCAGCGTTGAAAGACAGGGGGGTACCGGGGAGCTGTTTTTT.